A selection of T cell receptor beta chains follows, all from one sample in a study of cytomegalovirus exposure and HLA in healthy donors. Profiling relied on immunoSEQ multiplex PCR, and the TCRdb table lists in-frame clones only, not all of them. This sample's table has over 75,000 clones. The source material was PBMCs. The receptor set was obtained from a man aged 45 to 65 in good health and CMV-seronegative. The CDR3 runs from the conserved cysteine through the conserved F or W. D genes are given only for firm matches.

>TRBV28|TRBJ2-5|-
TGTGCCAGCAGCCCATGGGGGGGGCCGGAGACCCAGTACTTC
CASSPWGGPETQYF
>TRBV9|TRBJ2-5|TRBD2
TGTGCCAGCAGCGCAACTAGCGGCGAGCGGACCCAGTACTTC
CASSATSGERTQYF
>TRBV9|TRBJ1-4|-
TGTGCCAGCAGCGTAGCGGGGGATGAAAAACTGTTTTTT
CASSVAGDEKLFF
>TRBV10-3|TRBJ1-3|-
TGTGCCATCAGTGAGTCAGAGGGCTGGGGAAACACCATATATTTT
CAISESEGWGNTIYF
>TRBV29-1|TRBJ2-1|-
TGCAGCTTGAGATTGGGGACTTACTACAATGAGCAGTTCTTC
CSLRLGTYYNEQFF
>TRBV5-1|TRBJ2-5|TRBD2
TGCGCCAGCAGCTTAGGACTAGCGGGGGGGCCTCTCCAAGAGACCCAGTACTTC
CASSLGLAGGPLQETQYF
>TRBV30|TRBJ2-7|TRBD2
TGTGCCTGGGCCACTAGCGGGGGGGCCTACGAGCAGTACTTC
CAWATSGGAYEQYF
>TRBV6-5|TRBJ2-1|TRBD1
TGTGCCAGCAGTTACTCCTGGACAGGGGGGAATGAGCAGTTCTTC
CASSYSWTGGNEQFF
>TRBV4-3|TRBJ2-3|TRBD1
TGCGCCAGCAGCCAAGGGACAGGGGGCCCCACAGATACGCAGTATTTT
CASSQGTGGPTDTQYF
>TRBV29-1|TRBJ2-5|-
TGCAGCGTTGACGGCGGGGGCGGGGAGACCCAGTACTTC
CSVDGGGGETQYF
>TRBV5-8|TRBJ1-1|TRBD1
TGTGCCAGCAGCGTAAGCCACGACAGGGCCACTGAAGCTTTCTTT
CASSVSHDRATEAFF
>TRBV6-5|TRBJ1-1|TRBD1
TGTGCCAGCAGTTACTCCGGACAGGGGGCTGAAGCTTTCTTT
CASSYSGQGAEAFF
>TRBV27|TRBJ2-7|TRBD1
TGTGCCAGCAGTTTGTATCCGGGACAGGGGAACGAGCAGTACTTC
CASSLYPGQGNEQYF
>TRBV10-3|TRBJ1-2|-
TGTGCCATCAGTGGCCTACAGGGTACGAAGTATGGCTACACCTTC
CAISGLQGTKYGYTF
>TRBV18|TRBJ1-6|-
TGTGCCAGCTCACCCCCCGGACTGAGAGTGCGATATTCACCCCTCCACTTT
CASSPPGLRVRYSPLHF
>TRBV4-1|TRBJ1-5|-
TGCGCCAGCAGCCGAAGCGACGGGGTGAGCAATCAGCCCCAGCATTTT
CASSRSDGVSNQPQHF